This record concerns one T cell receptor (beta chain) sequence. Its antigen remains unidentified. These data come from a study of cytomegalovirus exposure and HLA in healthy donors. The V end was cut by 1 base, the J end by 4 bases, with 10 bases between. CDR3 length equals 14 residues. Per the germline V gene, CDR1 is SGHTA and CDR2 is FQGNSA. Sequenced by immunoSEQ multiplex PCR; TCRdb stores in-frame clones only, minus some. The data hold about 250,000 clones, with about 86% observed a single time. Regarding the study as a whole: Listed as cytomegalovirus-associated were more than 150 TCR beta chains. It was reported that the classifier diagnosed cytomegalovirus status with high specificity and sensitivity in both the original and validation cohorts. Rarity characterized most TCR sequences, yet some public TCRs appeared in many donors.

Sequencing used PBMCs. The source of this sequence is a young man in good health and CMV-seronegative. The V call is TRBV7-2, the J call TRBJ1-2; a possible D gene is TRBD1 (5 bases). The CDR3 loop is CASSLEGLIYGYTF. The CDR3 region has the DNA TGTGCCAGCAGCTTAGAGGGGCTGATCTATGGCTACACCTTC.